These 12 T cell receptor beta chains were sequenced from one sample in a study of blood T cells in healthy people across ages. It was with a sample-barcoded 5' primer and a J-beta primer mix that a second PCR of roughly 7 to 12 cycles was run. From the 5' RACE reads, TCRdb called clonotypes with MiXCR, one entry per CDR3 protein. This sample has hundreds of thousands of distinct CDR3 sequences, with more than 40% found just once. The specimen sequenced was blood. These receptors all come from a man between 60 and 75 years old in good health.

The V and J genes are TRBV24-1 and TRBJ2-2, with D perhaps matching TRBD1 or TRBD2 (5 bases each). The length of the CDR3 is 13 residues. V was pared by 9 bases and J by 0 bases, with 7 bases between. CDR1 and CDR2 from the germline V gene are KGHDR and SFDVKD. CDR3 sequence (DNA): TGTGCCACCGGGACGGCGAACACCGGGGAGCTGTTTTTT. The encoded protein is CATGTANTGELFF.

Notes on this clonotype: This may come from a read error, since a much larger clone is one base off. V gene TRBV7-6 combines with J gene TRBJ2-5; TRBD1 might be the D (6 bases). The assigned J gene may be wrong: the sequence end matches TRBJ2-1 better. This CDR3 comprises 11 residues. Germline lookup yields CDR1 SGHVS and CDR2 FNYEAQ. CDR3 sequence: CASSKQGSQFF. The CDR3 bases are TGTGCCAGCAGCAAACAGGGCTCCCAGTTCTTC.

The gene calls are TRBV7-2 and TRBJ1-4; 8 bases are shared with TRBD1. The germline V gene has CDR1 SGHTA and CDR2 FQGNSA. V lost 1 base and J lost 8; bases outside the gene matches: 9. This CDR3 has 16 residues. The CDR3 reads CASSLGWGRGQEKLFF. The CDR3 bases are TGTGCCAGCAGCTTAGGCTGGGGCAGGGGGCAGGAAAAACTGTTTTTT. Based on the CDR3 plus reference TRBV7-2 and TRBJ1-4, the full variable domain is GAGVSQSPSNKVTEKGKDVELRCDPISGHTALYWYRQSLGQGLEFLIYFQGNSAPDKSGLPSDRFSAERTGGSVSTLTIQRTQQEDSAVYLCASSLGWGRGQEKLFFGSGTQLSVL.

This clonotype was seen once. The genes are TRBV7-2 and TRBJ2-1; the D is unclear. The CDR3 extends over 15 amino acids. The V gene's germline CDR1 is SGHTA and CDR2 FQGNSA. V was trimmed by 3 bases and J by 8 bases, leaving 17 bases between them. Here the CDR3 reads CASSLSSSYHDEQFF. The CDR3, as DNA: TGTGCCAGCAGCTTGTCTTCCTCCTACCACGATGAGCAGTTCTTC. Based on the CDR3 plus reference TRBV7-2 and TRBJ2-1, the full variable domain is GAGVSQSPSNKVTEKGKDVELRCDPISGHTALYWYRQSLGQGLEFLIYFQGNSAPDKSGLPSDRFSAERTGGSVSTLTIQRTQQEDSAVYLCASSLSSSYHDEQFFGPGTRLTVL.

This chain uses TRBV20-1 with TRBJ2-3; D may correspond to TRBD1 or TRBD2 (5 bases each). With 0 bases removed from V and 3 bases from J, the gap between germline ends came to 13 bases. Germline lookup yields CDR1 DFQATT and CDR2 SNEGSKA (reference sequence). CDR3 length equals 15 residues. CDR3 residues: CSARDGGTGTDTQYF. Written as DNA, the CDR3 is TGCAGTGCTAGAGATGGGGGTACAGGAACAGATACGCAGTATTTT.

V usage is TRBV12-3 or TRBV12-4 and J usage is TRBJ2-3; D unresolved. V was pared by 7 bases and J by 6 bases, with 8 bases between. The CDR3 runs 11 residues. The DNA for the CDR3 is TGTGCCAGCATGTTAACTGATACGCAGTATTTT. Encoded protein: CASMLTDTQYF.

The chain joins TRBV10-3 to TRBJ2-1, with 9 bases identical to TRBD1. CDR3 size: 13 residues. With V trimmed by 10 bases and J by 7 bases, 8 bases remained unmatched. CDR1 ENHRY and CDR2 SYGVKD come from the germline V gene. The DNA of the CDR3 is TGTGCCAGCCGGGACAGGGTCCAGAATGAGCAGTTCTTC. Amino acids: CASRDRVQNEQFF.

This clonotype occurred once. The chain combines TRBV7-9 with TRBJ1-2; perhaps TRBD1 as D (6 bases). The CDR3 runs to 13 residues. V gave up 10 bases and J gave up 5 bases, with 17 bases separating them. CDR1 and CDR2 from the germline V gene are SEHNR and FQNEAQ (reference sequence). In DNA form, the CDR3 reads TGTGCCAACAGTTCCGGGACAAATTATGGCTACACCTTC. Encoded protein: CANSSGTNYGYTF.

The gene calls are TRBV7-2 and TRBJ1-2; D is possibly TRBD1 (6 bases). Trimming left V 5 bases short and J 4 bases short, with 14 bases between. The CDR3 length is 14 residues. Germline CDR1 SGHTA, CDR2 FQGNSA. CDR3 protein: CASSPKDSSYGYTF. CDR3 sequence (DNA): TGTGCCAGCAGCCCGAAGGACAGCTCCTATGGCTACACCTTC. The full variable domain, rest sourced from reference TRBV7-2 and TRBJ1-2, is GAGVSQSPSNKVTEKGKDVELRCDPISGHTALYWYRQSLGQGLEFLIYFQGNSAPDKSGLPSDRFSAERTGGSVSTLTIQRTQQEDSAVYLCASSPKDSSYGYTFGSGTRLTVV.

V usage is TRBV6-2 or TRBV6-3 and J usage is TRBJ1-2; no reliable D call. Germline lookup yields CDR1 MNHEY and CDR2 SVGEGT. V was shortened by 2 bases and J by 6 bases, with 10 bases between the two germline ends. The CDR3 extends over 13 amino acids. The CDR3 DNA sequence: TGTGCCAGCAGTTACGAACGGCTCAATGGCTACACCTTC. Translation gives CASSYERLNGYTF.

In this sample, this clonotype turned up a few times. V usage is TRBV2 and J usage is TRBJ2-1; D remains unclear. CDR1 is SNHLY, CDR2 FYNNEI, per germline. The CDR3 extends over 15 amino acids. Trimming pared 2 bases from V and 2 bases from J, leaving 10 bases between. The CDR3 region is CASSELHGTYNEQFF. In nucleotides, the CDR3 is TGTGCCAGCAGTGAACTCCACGGCACCTACAATGAGCAGTTCTTC.

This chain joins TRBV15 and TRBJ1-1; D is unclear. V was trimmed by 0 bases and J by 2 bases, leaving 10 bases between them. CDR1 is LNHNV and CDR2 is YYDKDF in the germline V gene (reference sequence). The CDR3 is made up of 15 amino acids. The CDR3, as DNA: TGTGCCACCAGCAGAGATACCCTCCCAAACACTGAAGCTTTCTTT. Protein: CATSRDTLPNTEAFF. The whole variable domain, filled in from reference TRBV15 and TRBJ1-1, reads DAMVIQNPRYQVTQFGKPVTLSCSQTLNHNVMYWYQQKSSQAPKLLFHYYDKDFNNEADTPDNFQSRRPNTSFCFLDIRSPGLGDTAMYLCATSRDTLPNTEAFFGQGTRLTVV.